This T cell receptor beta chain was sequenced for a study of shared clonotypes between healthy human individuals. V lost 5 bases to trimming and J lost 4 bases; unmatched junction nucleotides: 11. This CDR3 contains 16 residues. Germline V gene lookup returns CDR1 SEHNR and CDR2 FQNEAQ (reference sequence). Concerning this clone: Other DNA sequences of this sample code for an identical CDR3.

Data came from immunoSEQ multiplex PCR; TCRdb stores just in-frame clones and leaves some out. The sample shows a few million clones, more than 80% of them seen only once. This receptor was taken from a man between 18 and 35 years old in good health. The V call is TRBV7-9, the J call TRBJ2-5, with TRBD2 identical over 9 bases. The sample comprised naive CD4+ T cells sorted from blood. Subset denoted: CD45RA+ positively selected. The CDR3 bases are TGTGCCAGCAGCCCTTCCGGGACTAGCAAGGGAGAGACCCAGTACTTC. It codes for CASSPSGTSKGETQYF.